The clone carrying this T cell receptor (beta chain) came up a few times. The sample comes from a study of technical replicates of blood from a handful of donors. The assay was immunoSEQ multiplex PCR, and TCRdb's table has in-frame clones only and misses some. This repertoire shows under 80,000 clones, around 94% found once; its top ten account for roughly 0.26%. Germline-derived CDR1 and CDR2 are MNHEY and SVGAGI. This CDR3 is 16 amino acids long. The germline V and J ends were trimmed by 2 bases and 2 bases, with 15 bases remaining between them. J is TRBJ1-1 and V is TRBV6-5, with a tentative D call TRBD1 (6 bases). Source material: T cells isolated from PBMCs. The source is a human donor in good health. The DNA for the CDR3 is TGTGCCAGCAGTTACCCCCGGGGGGCTGGCAACACTGAAGCTTTCTTT. It encodes CASSYPRGAGNTEAFF.